This T cell receptor (beta chain) is from a study of blood T cell repertoires in COVID-19. For the study at large: Donors in the United States, Italy and Spain gave samples during acute or convalescent COVID-19. Nucleic acid was either cDNA or gDNA, and it came from T cells, B-cell-depleted T cells, or PBMCs.

Patients from Seattle were sampled longitudinally, starting during active infection. Profiling relied on immunoSEQ multiplex PCR, and the TCRdb table lists in-frame clones only, not all of them. The sample has 200,000 to 250,000 clones; roughly 83% are singletons. Trimming cost V 5 bases and J 5 bases, with 9 bases left between them. Per germline, CDR1 DFQATT and CDR2 SNEGSKA (reference sequence). This CDR3 is 11 amino acids long. The chain has TRBV20-1 and TRBJ1-1; D call uncertain. This receptor was obtained from a woman of 80 years or more with COVID-19, enrolled during active disease. The sequenced sample consisted of peripheral blood. CDR3 coding DNA: TGCAGTGCTCCTGCCGGGACTGAAGCTTTCTTT. Its translation: CSAPAGTEAFF.